The 9 T cell receptor beta chains in this list originate from one sample, sequenced in a study of control samples from healthy donors and cancer patients. Profiled with immunoSEQ multiplex PCR; TCRdb holds only in-frame clones, not every one. The sample has 190,000 or so clones, about 93% seen once; the top ten hold roughly 1.6%. Sequences were obtained from blood. The receptors were sampled from a man younger than 30 in good health.

V usage is TRBV5-1 and J usage is TRBJ2-7; TRBD2 matches at 9 bases. The CDR3 is 14 residues long. J gave up 3 bases and V 4 bases, and 5 bases lay outside the gene matches. Per the germline V gene, CDR1 is SGHRS and CDR2 is YFSETQ. CDR3 sequence reads: CASSMRGGFYEQYF. The CDR3 DNA reads as TGCGCCAGCAGCATGCGGGGGGGATTCTACGAGCAGTACTTC.

The V and J genes are TRBV20-1 and TRBJ2-4; the D gene could be TRBD1 or TRBD2 (5 bases each). The V end lost 3 bases, the J end lost 2 bases, and 8 bases lay between the germline ends. The germline gives CDR1 DFQATT, CDR2 SNEGSKA (reference sequence). This CDR3 contains 13 residues. The CDR3 reads CSASGTTKNIQYF. The CDR3 DNA follows: TGCAGTGCTAGTGGGACGACCAAAAACATTCAGTACTTC.

The J gene is TRBJ2-1, the V gene TRBV5-1; either TRBD1 or TRBD2 may fit D (5 bases each). The germline V gene has CDR1 SGHRS and CDR2 YFSETQ. The length of the CDR3 is 12 residues. Trimming cost V 3 bases and J 15 bases, with 16 bases left between them. CDR3 sequence (DNA): TGCGCCAGCAGCTCCGGTCGGGACCCTTTGTTCTTC. As protein: CASSSGRDPLFF.

This clone is a singleton in its sample. This chain connects TRBV5-1 to TRBJ1-2, with 9 bases matching TRBD1. The CDR3 contains 15 residues. Per germline, CDR1 SGHRS and CDR2 YFSETQ. Unmatched junction bases numbered 4, after V lost 4 bases and J lost 0 bases. The CDR3 DNA is TGCGCCAGCAGCCCCCGGACAGGGGCTAACTATGGCTACACCTTC. Protein: CASSPRTGANYGYTF.

In this sample, this clone turned up many times. CDR3 sequence: CASSEAVRRGEKLFF. The CDR3, as DNA: TGTGCCAGCAGTGAAGCGGTCAGGAGGGGCGAAAAACTGTTTTTT. This sequence joins TRBV2 and TRBJ1-4, with a weak D call TRBD1 (5 bases). The CDR3 runs to 15 residues. V was trimmed by 0 bases and J by 8 bases, leaving 13 bases between them. Germline V gives CDR1 SNHLY, CDR2 FYNNEI.

The J gene is TRBJ1-3, the V gene TRBV11-3; 7 nucleotides match TRBD1. V was clipped by 4 bases and J by 2 bases; unmatched bases: 5. CDR3 length: 15 residues. Germline loops: CDR1 SGHNT, CDR2 YENEEA. In DNA, the CDR3 is TGTGCCAGCAGCTCCCAAGGGACAGCTGGAAACACCATATATTTT. This gives the protein CASSSQGTAGNTIYF.

J is TRBJ2-2 and V is TRBV4-2; TRBD2 matches at 8 bases. J was trimmed by 4 bases and V by 0 bases; bases with no gene match: 7. CDR1 LGHNA and CDR2 YNFKEQ come from the germline V gene. The CDR3 runs to 17 residues. The DNA for the CDR3 is TGTGCCAGCAGCCAAGAGGCGGGGGGCCTTAGCACCGGGGAGCTGTTTTTT. Translating gives CASSQEAGGLSTGELFF.

J is TRBJ1-2 and V is TRBV19; D ambiguous. Per germline, CDR1 LNHDA and CDR2 SQIVND (reference sequence). CDR3 length: 13 residues. Deletions cut 8 bases from V and 2 bases from J, with 12 bases between. This CDR3 reads CASSGPSNYGYTF. CDR3 DNA sequence: TGTGCCAGTTCCGGGCCGTCAAACTATGGCTACACCTTC.

The chain combines TRBV27 with TRBJ2-2; 8 bases are shared with TRBD1. The CDR3 sequence is 17 residues long. Germline trimming cut 6 bases from V and 7 bases from J; bases unmatched to any gene: 16. Germline CDR1 and CDR2: MNHEY and SMNVEV (reference sequence). Here the CDR3 reads CASSSLGRTGFDGELFF. The CDR3 coding sequence is TGTGCCAGCAGCTCGCTCGGCCGGACAGGGTTTGACGGGGAGCTGTTTTTT.